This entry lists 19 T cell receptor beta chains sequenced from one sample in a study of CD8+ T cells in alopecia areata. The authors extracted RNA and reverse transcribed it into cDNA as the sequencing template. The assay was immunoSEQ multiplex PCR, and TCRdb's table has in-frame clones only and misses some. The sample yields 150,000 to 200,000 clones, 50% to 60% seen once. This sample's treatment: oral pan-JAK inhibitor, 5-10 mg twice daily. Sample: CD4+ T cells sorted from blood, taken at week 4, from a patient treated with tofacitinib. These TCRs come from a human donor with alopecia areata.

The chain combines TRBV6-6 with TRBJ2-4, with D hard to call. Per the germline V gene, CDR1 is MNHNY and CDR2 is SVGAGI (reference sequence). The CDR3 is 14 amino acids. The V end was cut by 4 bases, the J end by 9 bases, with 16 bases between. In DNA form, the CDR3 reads TGTGCCAGCAGTTCAGGCCGTTTGGGTGGCATTCAGTACTTC. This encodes CASSSGRLGGIQYF.

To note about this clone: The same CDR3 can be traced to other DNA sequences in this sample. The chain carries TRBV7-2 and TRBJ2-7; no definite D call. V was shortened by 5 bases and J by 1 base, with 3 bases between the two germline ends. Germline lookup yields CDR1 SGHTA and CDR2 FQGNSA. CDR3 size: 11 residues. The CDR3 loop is CASSRSYEQYF. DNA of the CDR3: TGTGCCAGCAGCCGATCCTACGAGCAGTACTTC.

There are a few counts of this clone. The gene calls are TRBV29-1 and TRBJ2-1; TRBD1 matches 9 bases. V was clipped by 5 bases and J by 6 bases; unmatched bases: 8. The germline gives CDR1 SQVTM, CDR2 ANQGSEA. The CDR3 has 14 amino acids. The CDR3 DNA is TGCAGCGTTTTTTCGGGACAGGGTTTCAATGAGCAGTTCTTC. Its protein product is CSVFSGQGFNEQFF.

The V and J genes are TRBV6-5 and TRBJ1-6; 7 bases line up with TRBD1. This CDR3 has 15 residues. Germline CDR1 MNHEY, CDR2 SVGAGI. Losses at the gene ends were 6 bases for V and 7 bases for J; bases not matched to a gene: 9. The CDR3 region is CASRGDRVPNSPLHF. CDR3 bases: TGTGCCAGCAGGGGCGACAGGGTTCCCAATTCACCCCTCCACTTT.

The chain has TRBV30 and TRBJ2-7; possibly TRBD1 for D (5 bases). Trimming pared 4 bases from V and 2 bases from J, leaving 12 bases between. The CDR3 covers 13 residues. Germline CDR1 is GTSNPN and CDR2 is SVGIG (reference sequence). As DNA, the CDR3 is TGTGCCTGGACTGGGGCAGGAACCTACGAGCAGTACTTC. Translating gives CAWTGAGTYEQYF.

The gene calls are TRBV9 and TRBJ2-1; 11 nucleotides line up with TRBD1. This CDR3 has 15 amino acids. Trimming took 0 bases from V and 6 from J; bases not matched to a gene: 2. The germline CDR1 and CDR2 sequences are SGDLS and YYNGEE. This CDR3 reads CASSVAGTGGNEQFF. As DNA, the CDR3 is TGTGCCAGCAGCGTAGCTGGGACAGGGGGCAATGAGCAGTTCTTC.

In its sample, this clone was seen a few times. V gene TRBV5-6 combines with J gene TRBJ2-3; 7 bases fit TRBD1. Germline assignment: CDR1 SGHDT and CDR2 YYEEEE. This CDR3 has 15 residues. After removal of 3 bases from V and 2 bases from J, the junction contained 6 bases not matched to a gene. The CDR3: CASSSVKGATDTQYF. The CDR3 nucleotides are TGTGCCAGCAGCTCCGTCAAGGGGGCCACAGATACGCAGTATTTT.

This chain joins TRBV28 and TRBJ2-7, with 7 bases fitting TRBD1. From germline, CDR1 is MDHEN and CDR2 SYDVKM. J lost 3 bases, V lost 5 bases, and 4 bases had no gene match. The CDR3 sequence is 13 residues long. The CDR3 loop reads CASSPRTGYEQYF. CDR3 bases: TGTGCCAGCAGTCCTCGGACAGGCTACGAGCAGTACTTC.

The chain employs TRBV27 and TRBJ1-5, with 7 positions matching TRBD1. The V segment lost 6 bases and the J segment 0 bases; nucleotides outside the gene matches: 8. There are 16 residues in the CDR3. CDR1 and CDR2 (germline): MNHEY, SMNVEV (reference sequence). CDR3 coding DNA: TGTGCCAGCAGCTCCAAACAGGGGCATAGCAATCAGCCCCAGCATTTT. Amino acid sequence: CASSSKQGHSNQPQHF.

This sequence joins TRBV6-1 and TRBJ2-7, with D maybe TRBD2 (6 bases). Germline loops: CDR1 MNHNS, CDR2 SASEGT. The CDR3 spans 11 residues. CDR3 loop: CVAGSWNEQYF. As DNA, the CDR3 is TGTGTGGCGGGGTCCTGGAACGAGCAGTACTTC.

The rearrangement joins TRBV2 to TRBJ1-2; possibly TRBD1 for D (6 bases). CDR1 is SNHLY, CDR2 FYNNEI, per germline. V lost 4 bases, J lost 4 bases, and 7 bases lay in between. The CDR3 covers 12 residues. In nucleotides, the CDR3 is TGTGCCAGCAGTGGACAGGCCTATGGCTACACCTTC. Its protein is CASSGQAYGYTF. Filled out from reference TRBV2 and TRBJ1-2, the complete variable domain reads EPEVTQTPSHQVTQMGQEVILRCVPISNHLYFYWYRQILGQKVEFLVSFYNNEISEKSEIFDDQFSVERPDGSNFTLKIRSTKLEDSAMYFCASSGQAYGYTFGSGTRLTVV.

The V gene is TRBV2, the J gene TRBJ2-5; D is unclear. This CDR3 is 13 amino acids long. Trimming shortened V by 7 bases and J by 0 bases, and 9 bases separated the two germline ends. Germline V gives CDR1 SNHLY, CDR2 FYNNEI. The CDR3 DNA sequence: TGTGCCAGCATTCCGATCGACCAAGAGACCCAGTACTTC. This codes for CASIPIDQETQYF. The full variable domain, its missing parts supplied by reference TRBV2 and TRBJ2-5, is EPEVTQTPSHQVTQMGQEVILRCVPISNHLYFYWYRQILGQKVEFLVSFYNNEISEKSEIFDDQFSVERPDGSNFTLKIRSTKLEDSAMYFCASIPIDQETQYFGPGTRLLVL.

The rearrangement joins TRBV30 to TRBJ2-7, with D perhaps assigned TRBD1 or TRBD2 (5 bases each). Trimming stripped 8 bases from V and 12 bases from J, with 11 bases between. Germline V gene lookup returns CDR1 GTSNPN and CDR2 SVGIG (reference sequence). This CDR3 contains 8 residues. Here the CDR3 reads CAATGPYF. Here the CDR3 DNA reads TGTGCCGCAACGGGGCCGTACTTC. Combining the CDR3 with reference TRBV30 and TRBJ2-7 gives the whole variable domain SQTIHQWPATLVQPVGSPLSLECTVEGTSNPNLYWYRQAAGRGLQLLFYSVGIGQISSEVPQNLSASRPQDRQFILSSKKLLLSDSGFYLCAATGPYFGPGTRLTVT.

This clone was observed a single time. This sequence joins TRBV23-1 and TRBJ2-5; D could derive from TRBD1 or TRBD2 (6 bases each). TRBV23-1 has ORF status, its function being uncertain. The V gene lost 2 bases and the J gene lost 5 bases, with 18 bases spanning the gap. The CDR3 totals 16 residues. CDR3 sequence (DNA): TGCGCCAGCAGTCAAGGGGGGCCGGAAGGAGGGGAGACCCAGTACTTC. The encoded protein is CASSQGGPEGGETQYF.

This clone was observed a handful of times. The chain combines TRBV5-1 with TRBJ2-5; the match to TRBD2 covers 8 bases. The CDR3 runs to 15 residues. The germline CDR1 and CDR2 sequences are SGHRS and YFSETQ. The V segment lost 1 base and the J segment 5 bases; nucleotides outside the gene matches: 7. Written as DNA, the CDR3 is TGCGCCAGCAGCTTGCCCAGCGGGGGTGTCGAGACCCAGTACTTC. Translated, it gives CASSLPSGGVETQYF.

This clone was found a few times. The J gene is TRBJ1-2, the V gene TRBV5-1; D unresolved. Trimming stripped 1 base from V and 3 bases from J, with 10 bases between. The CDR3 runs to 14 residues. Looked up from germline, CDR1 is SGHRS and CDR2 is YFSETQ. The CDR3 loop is CASSLSVTDYGYTF. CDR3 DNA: TGCGCCAGCAGCTTGTCCGTTACGGACTATGGCTACACCTTC. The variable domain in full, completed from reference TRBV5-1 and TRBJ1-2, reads KAGVTQTPRYLIKTRGQQVTLSCSPISGHRSVSWYQQTPGQGLQFLFEYFSETQRNKGNFPGRFSGRQFSNSRSEMNVSTLELGDSALYLCASSLSVTDYGYTFGSGTRLTVV.

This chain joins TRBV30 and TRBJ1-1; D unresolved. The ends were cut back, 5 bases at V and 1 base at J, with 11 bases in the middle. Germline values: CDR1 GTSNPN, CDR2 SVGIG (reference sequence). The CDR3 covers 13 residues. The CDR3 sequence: CAWAGLGNTEAFF. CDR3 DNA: TGTGCCTGGGCCGGACTGGGGAACACTGAAGCTTTCTTT.

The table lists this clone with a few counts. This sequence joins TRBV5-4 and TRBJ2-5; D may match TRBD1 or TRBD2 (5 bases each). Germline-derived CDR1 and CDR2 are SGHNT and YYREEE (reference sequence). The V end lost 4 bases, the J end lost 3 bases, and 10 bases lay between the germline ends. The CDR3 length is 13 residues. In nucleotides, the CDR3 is TGTGCCAGCAGCCCTGGGGGAGAAGAGACCCAGTACTTC. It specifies CASSPGGEETQYF.

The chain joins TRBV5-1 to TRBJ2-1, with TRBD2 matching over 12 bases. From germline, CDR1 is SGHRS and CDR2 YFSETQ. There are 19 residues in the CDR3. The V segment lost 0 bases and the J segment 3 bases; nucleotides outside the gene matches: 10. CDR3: CASSLEPSGGAGRYNEQFF. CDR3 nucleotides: TGCGCCAGCAGCTTGGAACCTAGCGGGGGGGCCGGTCGCTACAATGAGCAGTTCTTC.